This TCR beta chain was captured in a study of identical twins. The study's findings and limits: Fewer insertions characterized abundant cord blood beta clonotypes, whereas memory repertoires showed none.

Addition of a universal primer site occurred through template switching, and cDNA carried unique molecular identifiers. Using its own MiXCR run on the 5' RACE reads, TCRdb lists one record per CDR3 protein. The data show about 790,000 distinct CDR3 sequences, about 20% seen once. In the case of this clonotype: No antigen is known for it.

The CDR3 extends over 14 amino acids. Germline-derived CDR1 and CDR2 are SGHTA and FQGNSA. V was pared by 6 bases and J by 5 bases, with 16 bases between. Another study also made use of these data, one on T cells expressing NK-cell markers.

The chain is built from TRBV7-2 and TRBJ1-1; possibly TRBD1 for D (5 bases). The source of this sequence is a woman aged 18 to 35 in good health. The sequenced sample consisted of PBMCs. This chain's CDR3 is CASSMYGGRTEAFF. The CDR3 nucleotides are TGTGCCAGCAGTATGTACGGGGGTCGGACTGAAGCTTTCTTT. Together with reference TRBV7-2 and TRBJ1-1, the CDR3 gives the full variable domain: GAGVSQSPSNKVTEKGKDVELRCDPISGHTALYWYRQSLGQGLEFLIYFQGNSAPDKSGLPSDRFSAERTGGSVSTLTIQRTQQEDSAVYLCASSMYGGRTEAFFGQGTRLTVV.